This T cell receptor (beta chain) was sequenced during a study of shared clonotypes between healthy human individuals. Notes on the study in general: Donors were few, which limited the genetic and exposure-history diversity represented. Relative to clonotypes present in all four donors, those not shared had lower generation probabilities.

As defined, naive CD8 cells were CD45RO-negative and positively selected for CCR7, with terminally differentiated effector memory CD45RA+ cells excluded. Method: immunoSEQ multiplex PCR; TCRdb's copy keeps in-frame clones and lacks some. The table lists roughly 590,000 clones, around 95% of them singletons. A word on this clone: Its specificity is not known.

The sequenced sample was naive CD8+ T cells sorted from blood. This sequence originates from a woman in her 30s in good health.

CDR3 sequence (DNA): TGTGCCAGTAGTTTCAGAGGGGTGAACGAGCAGTACTTC. Encoded protein: CASSFRGVNEQYF. This chain uses TRBV19 with TRBJ2-7; D may correspond to TRBD1 or TRBD2 (5 bases each). In germline, CDR1 is LNHDA, CDR2 SQIVND (reference sequence). Trimming left V 5 bases short and J 5 bases short, with 13 bases between. The CDR3 is 13 amino acids.